Below are 23 T cell receptor beta chains sequenced from a single sample in a study of blood T cells in healthy people across ages. It was with a sample-barcoded 5' primer and a J-beta primer mix that a second PCR of roughly 7 to 12 cycles was run. TCRdb ran MiXCR on the 5' RACE reads and lists one entry per CDR3 protein. The sample consists of around 800,000 distinct CDR3 sequences, about 53% of them appearing once. The sample was blood. These receptors were collected from a man at least 80 years old in good health.

The chain couples TRBV6-5 to TRBJ2-3, with 15 bases lining up with TRBD2. Germline assignment: CDR1 MNHEY and CDR2 SVGAGI. This CDR3 region has 19 residues. Trimming cost V 0 bases and J 14 bases; bases outside gene matches: 18. The CDR3 protein is CASSYSGGLAGGTHRYAYF. CDR3 bases: TGTGCCAGCAGTTACTCCGGCGGACTAGCGGGAGGGACGCACAGATACGCGTATTTT.

The chain has TRBV10-3 and TRBJ2-7; TRBD2 agrees at 9 bases. The CDR3 is 15 residues long. Germline CDR1 is ENHRY and CDR2 is SYGVKD. V lost 6 bases and J lost 3; bases outside the gene matches: 9. The DNA for the CDR3 is TGTGCCATCAGGTTGACTAGCGGAGCTTACTACGAGCAGTACTTC. It encodes CAIRLTSGAYYEQYF.

V is TRBV5-5 and J is TRBJ2-5; 7 bases agree with TRBD1. There are 16 residues in the CDR3. Germline CDR1 SGHKS, CDR2 YYEKEE (reference sequence). V lost 2 bases, J lost 4 bases, and 11 bases stayed unmatched. The CDR3: CASSLGGEGRSETQYF. The CDR3 nucleotides are TGTGCCAGCAGCTTAGGGGGCGAGGGTCGTTCAGAGACCCAGTACTTC.

This clonotype was counted between two and nine times. The chain couples TRBV7-2 to TRBJ2-7; possible D gene TRBD2, 5 bases. The CDR3 totals 16 residues. Germline V lookup: CDR1 SGHTA, CDR2 FQGNSA. The germline V and J ends were trimmed by 2 bases and 0 bases, with 14 bases remaining between them. The CDR3 loop reads CASSLLGGTSSYEQYF. In nucleotides, the CDR3 is TGTGCCAGCAGCTTATTGGGCGGCACTAGCTCCTACGAGCAGTACTTC. Supplemented by reference TRBV7-2 and TRBJ2-7, the full variable domain reads GAGVSQSPSNKVTEKGKDVELRCDPISGHTALYWYRQSLGQGLEFLIYFQGNSAPDKSGLPSDRFSAERTGGSVSTLTIQRTQQEDSAVYLCASSLLGGTSSYEQYFGPGTRLTVT.

The table lists this clonotype with a few counts. V usage is TRBV7-2 and J usage is TRBJ1-4; no clear D. Trimming cost V 5 bases and J 4 bases, with 14 bases left between them. The V gene's germline CDR1 is SGHTA and CDR2 FQGNSA. The CDR3 is 15 residues long. The CDR3 reads CASSIRGVNNEKLFF. CDR3 DNA sequence: TGTGCCAGCAGCATTCGCGGGGTAAATAATGAAAAACTGTTTTTT.

This rearrangement joins TRBV9 to TRBJ2-6; the D gene is possibly TRBD2 (6 bases). CDR1 is SGDLS, CDR2 YYNGEE, per germline. The ends were cut back, 0 bases at V and 1 base at J, with 14 bases in the middle. This CDR3 has 18 amino acids. CDR3 DNA sequence: TGTGCCAGCAGCGTAGCTTCCGGGAGAAGGTCTGGGGCCAACGTCCTGACTTTC. Translation: CASSVASGRRSGANVLTF.

This clonotype appeared many times. V and J are TRBV29-1 and TRBJ2-7; D is uncertain. The V end was cut by 4 bases, the J end by 2 bases, with 6 bases between. Germline V gene lookup returns CDR1 SQVTM and CDR2 ANQGSEA. This CDR3 contains 11 residues. CDR3 coding DNA: TGCAGCGTTGTGTCCCCCTACGAGCAGTACTTC. Translating gives CSVVSPYEQYF.

This chain connects TRBV28 to TRBJ1-4; D possibly corresponds to TRBD1 (5 bases). Germline V gene data show CDR1 as MDHEN and CDR2 as SYDVKM. The CDR3 has 15 residues. V dropped 7 bases and J dropped 8 bases, with 20 bases sitting between them. The CDR3 region has the DNA TGTGCCAGCACCACGTTCGGGGCTCCATCGGAAAAACTGTTTTTT. Translating gives CASTTFGAPSEKLFF.

The sample holds many counts of this clonotype. The rearrangement joins TRBV2 to TRBJ2-6; tentative D call: TRBD2 (5 bases). The CDR3 extends over 16 amino acids. From germline, CDR1 is SNHLY and CDR2 FYNNEI. The germline V and J ends were trimmed by 2 bases and 2 bases, with 10 bases remaining between them. This CDR3 reads CASSERGSPGANVLTF. The CDR3 DNA is TGTGCCAGCAGTGAACGGGGTTCCCCTGGGGCCAACGTCCTGACTTTC.

The rearrangement joins TRBV15 to TRBJ1-1; a possible D gene is TRBD1 (5 bases). Germline V gene lookup returns CDR1 LNHNV and CDR2 YYDKDF (reference sequence). There are 14 residues in the CDR3. V shed 8 bases and J shed 5 bases, with 18 bases lying between them. CDR3 loop: CATRFGGGSTEAFF. The CDR3 DNA follows: TGTGCCACCCGATTTGGGGGGGGATCGACTGAAGCTTTCTTT.

CDR3 in DNA: TGTGCCAGCAGCCCGGTAGGTGGTGCCGTGGGGGAGCAGTACTTC. Amino acids: CASSPVGGAVGEQYF. The rearrangement joins TRBV9 to TRBJ2-7; no reliable D call. The CDR3 length is 15 residues. Per germline, CDR1 SGDLS and CDR2 YYNGEE. Trimming stripped 4 bases from V and 7 bases from J, with 21 bases between.

The J gene is TRBJ2-2, the V gene TRBV6-6; weak D call: TRBD1 (5 bases). The CDR3 has 14 residues. The V and J ends lost 8 bases and 0 bases respectively, with 10 bases between them. Germline V gene sequence: CDR1 MNHNY, CDR2 SVGAGI (reference sequence). In nucleotides, the CDR3 is TGTGCCAGCCACGGACACCCGAACACCGGGGAGCTGTTTTTT. Its translation: CASHGHPNTGELFF.

This clonotype occurred many times. This chain joins TRBV5-1 and TRBJ2-7; D not certain. Germline V gene sequence: CDR1 SGHRS, CDR2 YFSETQ. This CDR3 contains 15 residues. Deletions cut 0 bases from V and 0 bases from J, with 10 bases between. The CDR3, as DNA: TGCGCCAGCAGCTTGGAAGGGCCAAGCTCCTACGAGCAGTACTTC. Translation gives CASSLEGPSSYEQYF.

The table lists this clonotype with a few counts. V is TRBV5-1 and J is TRBJ2-1, with D tentatively TRBD1 (6 bases). In germline, CDR1 is SGHRS, CDR2 YFSETQ. This CDR3 contains 16 residues. Deletions cut 2 bases from V and 2 bases from J, with 14 bases between. The CDR3 spells CASSFEQGIPYNEQFF. The CDR3 DNA follows: TGCGCCAGCAGCTTCGAACAGGGAATACCCTACAATGAGCAGTTCTTC.

This sequence joins TRBV24-1 and TRBJ2-5; 10 bases map to TRBD2. The J segment lost 4 bases and the V segment lost 4 bases, leaving 8 bases of the junction unmatched. CDR1 is KGHDR, CDR2 SFDVKD, per germline. CDR3 length: 16 amino acids. The CDR3 sequence is CATSEGRLAGLETQYF. The DNA for the CDR3 is TGTGCCACCAGTGAGGGAAGACTAGCGGGCTTAGAGACCCAGTACTTC.

The chain couples TRBV7-9 to TRBJ2-1, with 7 bases identical to TRBD1. Trimming cost V 1 base and J 2 bases; bases outside gene matches: 5. Germline CDR1 SEHNR, CDR2 FQNEAQ (reference sequence). The CDR3 extends over 16 amino acids. The CDR3 coding sequence is TGTGCCAGCAGCTTAGGACCAGGACAGGCCTACAATGAGCAGTTCTTC. Translation gives CASSLGPGQAYNEQFF.

V gene TRBV6-1 combines with J gene TRBJ2-5; no firm D call. TRBJ2-4 matches the DNA end more closely, so the J call is doubtful. CDR3 length: 14 amino acids. In germline, CDR1 is MNHNS, CDR2 SASEGT. CDR3 sequence reads: CASSGQMGADIQYF. The CDR3 nucleotides read TGTGCCAGCAGTGGGCAAATGGGTGCTGACATTCAGTACTTC.

This clonotype was counted a few times. V and J are TRBV18 and TRBJ2-5; TRBD1 agrees at 7 bases. V shed 7 bases, J shed 3 bases, and the junction held 11 bases outside the gene matches. CDR1 and CDR2 from the germline V gene are KGHSH and LQKENI. The CDR3 has 15 amino acids. Written as DNA, the CDR3 is TGTGCCAGCTTCTACCGGGACAGCCACGAAGAGACCCAGTACTTC. Translating gives CASFYRDSHEETQYF. Full variable domain (remainder filled in from reference TRBV18 and TRBJ2-5): NAGVMQNPRHLVRRRGQEARLRCSPMKGHSHVYWYRQLPEEGLKFMVYLQKENIIDESGMPKERFSAEFPKEGPSILRIQQVVRGDSAAYFCASFYRDSHEETQYFGPGTRLLVL.

The rearrangement links TRBV16 to TRBJ2-4; no clear D. The J call is doubtful: the DNA matches TRBJ2-7 better. Germline assignment: CDR1 KGHSY and CDR2 FQNENV. The CDR3 is 14 residues long. The chain's CDR3 is CASSQWKGSYEQYF. CDR3 bases: TGTGCCAGCAGCCAATGGAAGGGATCTTACGAGCAGTACTTC.

The chain has TRBV7-2 and TRBJ1-6; possibly TRBD1 for D (5 bases). This CDR3 has 15 residues. CDR1 SGHTA and CDR2 FQGNSA come from the germline V gene. The ends were cut back, 1 base at V and 7 bases at J, with 11 bases in the middle. DNA of the CDR3: TGTGCCAGCAGCTTAGTAGCAGGGAAGAATTCACCCCTCCACTTT. This gives the protein CASSLVAGKNSPLHF.

This clonotype has just one count. This chain joins TRBV18 and TRBJ2-1; 7 nucleotides agree with TRBD2. V lost 2 bases, J lost 5 bases, and 6 bases stayed unmatched. Germline V gene lookup returns CDR1 KGHSH and CDR2 LQKENI. This CDR3 contains 15 residues. CDR3: CASSPNLGRDNEQFF. The CDR3 nucleotides read TGTGCCAGCTCACCAAATCTAGGGAGGGACAATGAGCAGTTCTTC.

The gene calls are TRBV5-1 and TRBJ1-2, with TRBD1 as a possible D gene (5 bases). The ends were cut back, 0 bases at V and 8 bases at J, with 11 bases in the middle. The CDR3 is 13 amino acids. The germline V gene encodes CDR1 SGHRS and CDR2 YFSETQ. As DNA, the CDR3 is TGCGCCAGCAGCTTGGAAGGGGCGACAGGCTACACCTTC. Its protein is CASSLEGATGYTF.

CDR3 in DNA: TGTGCCAGCAGCTTAGAAGTATTTAGAAGCGGGGGGGGGAACAATGAGCAGTTCTTC. It yields the protein CASSLEVFRSGGGNNEQFF. The chain recombines TRBV7-2 with TRBJ2-1; 10 bases align to TRBD2. The CDR3 has 19 amino acids. V dropped 1 base and J dropped 5; count of bases not matched to a gene: 14. Germline-derived CDR1 and CDR2 are SGHTA and FQGNSA.